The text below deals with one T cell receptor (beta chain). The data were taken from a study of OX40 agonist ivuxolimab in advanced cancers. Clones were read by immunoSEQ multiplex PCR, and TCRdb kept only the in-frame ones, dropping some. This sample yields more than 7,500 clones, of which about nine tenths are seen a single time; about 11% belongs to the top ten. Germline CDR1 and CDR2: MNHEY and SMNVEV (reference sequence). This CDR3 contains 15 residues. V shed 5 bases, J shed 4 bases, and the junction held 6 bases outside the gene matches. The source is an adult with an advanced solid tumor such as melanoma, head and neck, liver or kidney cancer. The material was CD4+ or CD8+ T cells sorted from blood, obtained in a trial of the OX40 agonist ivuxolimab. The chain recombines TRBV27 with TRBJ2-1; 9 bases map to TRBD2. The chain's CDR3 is CASSMTSGAYNEQFF. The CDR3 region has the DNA TGTGCCAGCAGTATGACTAGCGGAGCTTACAATGAGCAGTTCTTC.